The 30 T cell receptor beta chains below were found in one sample sequenced in a study of blood T cell repertoires in COVID-19. Method: immunoSEQ multiplex PCR; TCRdb's copy keeps in-frame clones and lacks some. Of approximately 100,000 clones in the sample, around 85% are singletons; the top ten hold more than 1.5%. The specimen sequenced was peripheral blood. These receptors originate from an older woman with active or convalescent COVID-19.

The chain carries TRBV9 and TRBJ1-1; D might be TRBD1 (6 bases). The CDR3 is 14 amino acids. Germline lookup yields CDR1 SGDLS and CDR2 YYNGEE. V lost 6 bases, J lost 1 base, and 13 bases lay in between. CDR3 sequence reads: CASNREVANTEAFF. The CDR3 DNA sequence: TGTGCCAGCAACAGGGAAGTGGCGAACACTGAAGCTTTCTTT. The entire variable domain, with the rest obtained from reference TRBV9 and TRBJ1-1, is as follows: DSGVTQTPKHLITATGQRVTLRCSPRSGDLSVYWYQQSLDQGLQFLIQYYNGEERAKGNILERFSAQQFPDLHSELNLSSLELGDSALYFCASNREVANTEAFFGQGTRLTVV.

The CDR3 nucleotides read TGTGCCAGCAGCCGCGACAGGGGAACTGAAGCTTTCTTT. This encodes CASSRDRGTEAFF. V and J are TRBV5-8 and TRBJ1-1; 8 bases are shared with TRBD1. The CDR3 runs 13 residues. Germline CDR1 reads SGHTS; CDR2 reads YDEGEE. With 4 bases clipped from V and 5 bases from J, the junction kept 4 bases outside the gene matches.

This sequence joins TRBV6-5 and TRBJ1-6, with D unclear. Germline V gives CDR1 MNHEY, CDR2 SVGAGI. The CDR3 runs 14 residues. V gave up 10 bases and J gave up 1 base, with 11 bases separating them. DNA of the CDR3: TGTGCCACAATTAACACGTCCTATAATTCACCCCTCCACTTT. Its translation: CATINTSYNSPLHF.

The chain has TRBV7-8 and TRBJ2-5, with 8 bases aligning to TRBD2. Germline CDR1 SGHVS, CDR2 FQNEAQ. V shed 4 bases, J shed 1 base, and the junction held 8 bases outside the gene matches. This CDR3 region has 16 residues. The CDR3 DNA reads TGTGCCAGCAGCTACCTGTGGCGGGGGGCCCAAGAGACCCAGTACTTC. This gives the protein CASSYLWRGAQETQYF.

The chain couples TRBV21-1 to TRBJ1-1. TRBV21-1 is shown as a pseudogene. The CDR3 consists of 15 residues. This CDR3 is CASSNSEGSDTEAFF. In DNA, the CDR3 is TGTGCCAGCAGCAACTCCGAGGGAAGCGACACTGAAGCTTTCTTT.

The chain links TRBV5-6 to TRBJ2-1; 11 nucleotides align to TRBD2. The CDR3 is made up of 19 amino acids. V was clipped by 3 bases and J by 2 bases; unmatched bases: 13. The germline V gene encodes CDR1 SGHDT and CDR2 YYEEEE. The CDR3 spells CASSSPGTSGYGTYNEQFF. The CDR3 bases are TGTGCCAGCAGCTCCCCCGGGACTAGCGGCTATGGTACCTACAATGAGCAGTTCTTC.

The rearrangement links TRBV7-2 to TRBJ2-7; 10 bases agree with TRBD1. This CDR3 has 14 residues. Germline CDR1 SGHTA, CDR2 FQGNSA. Germline trimming cut 5 bases from V and 4 bases from J; bases unmatched to any gene: 5. The DNA for the CDR3 is TGTGCCAGCAGCCAAGGACAGGGGGGTTACGAGCAGTACTTC. Protein: CASSQGQGGYEQYF. The full variable domain, in which reference TRBV7-2 and TRBJ2-7 provide the parts outside the CDR3, is GAGVSQSPSNKVTEKGKDVELRCDPISGHTALYWYRQSLGQGLEFLIYFQGNSAPDKSGLPSDRFSAERTGGSVSTLTIQRTQQEDSAVYLCASSQGQGGYEQYFGPGTRLTVT.

This clone was picked up one time. The CDR3 loop reads CASSEAGGANTEAFF. The DNA of the CDR3 is TGCGCCAGCAGTGAGGCAGGGGGCGCGAACACTGAAGCTTTCTTT. J is TRBJ1-1 and V is TRBV10-1; 8 bases fit TRBD1. Germline V gives CDR1 WNHNN, CDR2 SYGVQD (reference sequence). The ends lost 2 bases at V and 1 base at J; junction bases unmatched: 3. The CDR3 is made up of 15 amino acids.

As DNA, the CDR3 is TGTGCCAGCAGTCTCAGCGGGGGGCGGCTAGATACGCAGTATTTT. Translating it yields CASSLSGGRLDTQYF. The chain carries TRBV5-4 and TRBJ2-3; 9 bases agree with TRBD2. After removal of 5 bases from V and 5 bases from J, the junction contained 9 bases not matched to a gene. Germline V gene data show CDR1 as SGHNT and CDR2 as YYREEE (reference sequence). This CDR3 contains 15 residues.

The V gene is TRBV7-9, the J gene TRBJ2-3, with a tentative D call TRBD1 (6 bases). V was clipped by 4 bases and J by 4 bases, with 9 bases between them. Germline CDR1 reads SEHNR; CDR2 reads FQNEAQ (reference sequence). This CDR3 has 13 residues. CDR3 nucleotide sequence: TGTGCCAGCAGCTACTCAGGGGCAGATACGCAGTATTTT. Translating it yields CASSYSGADTQYF.

The chain combines TRBV2 with TRBJ1-2; maybe TRBD1 (5 bases). The CDR3 spans 15 residues. V lost 7 bases and J 2 bases, leaving 17 bases between the germline ends. Per germline, CDR1 SNHLY and CDR2 FYNNEI. The CDR3 DNA follows: TGTGCCAGCATGGGGGGTGGAATAGACAACTATGGCTACACCTTC. It yields the protein CASMGGGIDNYGYTF.

CDR3 DNA: TGTGCCAGCAGTTACACGGAGGCCCGGGTGGATGGCTACACCTTC. Its translation is CASSYTEARVDGYTF. The gene calls are TRBV2 and TRBJ1-2; D remains unclear. Trimming pared 5 bases from V and 6 bases from J, leaving 19 bases between. Germline-derived CDR1 and CDR2 are SNHLY and FYNNEI. The CDR3 contains 15 residues.

The rearrangement joins TRBV7-6 to TRBJ2-6; weak D call: TRBD2 (6 bases). V shed 2 bases and J shed 3 bases, with 8 bases lying between them. The CDR3 consists of 15 residues. In germline, CDR1 is SGHVS, CDR2 FNYEAQ. The CDR3 protein is CASSLMGGGANVLTF. The CDR3 bases are TGTGCCAGCAGCTTAATGGGAGGTGGGGCCAACGTCCTGACTTTC.

The gene calls are TRBV2 and TRBJ1-2; 7 positions agree with TRBD1. Germline V lookup: CDR1 SNHLY, CDR2 FYNNEI. V gave up 6 bases and J gave up 8 bases; unmatched junction bases: 12. The CDR3 loop spans 14 amino acids. The CDR3 bases are TGTGCCAGCAGGGGGAACCTCCAGGGGGTCGGCTACACCTTC. This encodes CASRGNLQGVGYTF.

This chain joins TRBV4-2 and TRBJ2-3; weak D call: TRBD1 (6 bases). V was cut by 1 base and J by 3 bases, with 11 bases left in between. Germline V lookup: CDR1 LGHNA, CDR2 YNFKEQ. This CDR3 contains 15 residues. CDR3 protein: CASSQALGQTDTQYF. The CDR3 DNA is TGTGCCAGCAGCCAAGCCCTAGGACAGACAGATACGCAGTATTTT.

The rearrangement joins TRBV6-5 to TRBJ1-6; TRBD1 matches at 7 bases. The CDR3 sequence is 16 residues long. Unmatched junction bases numbered 12, after V lost 4 bases and J lost 9 bases. The germline gives CDR1 MNHEY, CDR2 SVGAGI. CDR3 sequence reads: CASSLTDRVPGSPLHF. The CDR3 DNA is TGTGCCAGCAGTTTGACCGACAGGGTCCCCGGTTCACCCCTCCACTTT.

The J gene is TRBJ2-7, the V gene TRBV28; 8 bases agree with TRBD2. CDR1 is MDHEN and CDR2 is SYDVKM in the germline V gene. The V and J ends lost 5 bases and 5 bases, in that order; junction bases with no gene match: 11. The CDR3 sequence is 15 residues long. The CDR3 bases are TGTGCCAGCAGTCTCCGGGGGGGCGGTCGGAACGAGCAGTACTTC. This sequence encodes CASSLRGGGRNEQYF. Using reference TRBV28 and TRBJ2-7 for the parts outside the CDR3, the full variable domain is DVKVTQSSRYLVKRTGEKVFLECVQDMDHENMFWYRQDPGLGLRLIYFSYDVKMKEKGDIPEGYSVSREKKERFSLILESASTNQTSMYLCASSLRGGGRNEQYFGPGTRLTVT.

This chain uses TRBV9 with TRBJ2-1; tentatively, D is TRBD1 (6 bases). CDR1 is SGDLS, CDR2 YYNGEE, per germline. The CDR3 extends over 15 amino acids. V lost 2 bases to trimming and J lost 6 bases, with 15 bases between them. This CDR3 reads CASSVGASSFNEQFF. As DNA, the CDR3 is TGTGCCAGCAGCGTGGGGGCTAGTAGTTTCAATGAGCAGTTCTTC.

The rearrangement uses TRBV5-1 and TRBJ1-2; 11 bases are a match to TRBD1. CDR1 SGHRS and CDR2 YFSETQ come from the germline V gene. With V trimmed by 0 bases and J by 1 base, 5 bases remained unmatched. The CDR3 spans 17 residues. CDR3 sequence reads: CASSLAGDRGFNYGYTF. The CDR3 bases are TGCGCCAGCAGCTTGGCTGGGGACAGGGGGTTTAACTATGGCTACACCTTC.

This chain joins TRBV5-1 and TRBJ2-5; TRBD1 matches 9 bases. The germline CDR1 and CDR2 sequences are SGHRS and YFSETQ. V shed 4 bases, J shed 4 bases, and the junction held 8 bases outside the gene matches. The CDR3 is 15 residues long. The CDR3 loop is CASSAPGQGGETQYF. The CDR3 nucleotides are TGCGCCAGCAGCGCTCCGGGACAGGGTGGAGAGACCCAGTACTTC.

This chain links TRBV7-2 with TRBJ2-3, with unresolved D. Germline V gene lookup returns CDR1 SGHTA and CDR2 FQGNSA. V dropped 3 bases and J dropped 0 bases, with 7 bases sitting between them. This CDR3 has 14 residues. In DNA, the CDR3 is TGTGCCAGCAGCTTCGCCGGTAGCACAGATACGCAGTATTTT. It is translated as CASSFAGSTDTQYF.

CDR3 sequence reads: CASSSNRPGVGNTIYF. CDR3 nucleotides: TGTGCCAGCAGCTCCAACCGCCCGGGGGTAGGAAACACCATATATTTT. This chain joins TRBV7-9 and TRBJ1-3, with D possibly matching TRBD1 (5 bases). V lost 4 bases to trimming and J lost 4 bases, with 17 bases between them. The length of the CDR3 is 16 residues. The germline CDR1 and CDR2 sequences are SEHNR and FQNEAQ (reference sequence).

In its sample, this clone was seen once. The V call is TRBV5-4, the J call TRBJ1-2; D is perhaps TRBD1 (5 bases). CDR1 is SGHNT, CDR2 YYREEE, per germline (reference sequence). V lost 7 bases and J 4 bases, leaving 20 bases between the germline ends. The CDR3 has 15 amino acids. CDR3 residues: CASAEEAGRGYGYTF. The CDR3 nucleotides read TGTGCCAGCGCCGAGGAGGCAGGGAGGGGCTATGGCTACACCTTC.

This clone was counted between two and nine times. The V gene is TRBV28, the J gene TRBJ1-5; D is unresolved. The ends were cut back, 7 bases at V and 9 bases at J, with 13 bases in the middle. Germline values: CDR1 MDHEN, CDR2 SYDVKM. The CDR3 length is 12 residues. CDR3 nucleotide sequence: TGTGCCAGCACCCCGTCGGGAGGGCCCCAGCATTTT. It encodes CASTPSGGPQHF. Full variable domain (outside the CDR3, taken from reference TRBV28 and TRBJ1-5): DVKVTQSSRYLVKRTGEKVFLECVQDMDHENMFWYRQDPGLGLRLIYFSYDVKMKEKGDIPEGYSVSREKKERFSLILESASTNQTSMYLCASTPSGGPQHFGDGTRLSIL.

This clone appeared a single time. This sequence joins TRBV12-3 or TRBV12-4 and TRBJ1-2, with D unresolved. The CDR3 extends over 11 amino acids. V was trimmed by 6 bases and J by 7 bases, leaving 9 bases between them. CDR3 amino acids: CASRSPSGYTF. CDR3 DNA sequence: TGTGCCAGCAGAAGCCCATCTGGCTACACCTTC.

The chain carries TRBV6-5 and TRBJ2-7, with TRBD2 matching 7 bases. Losses at the gene ends were 2 bases for V and 2 bases for J; bases not matched to a gene: 0. CDR1 is MNHEY and CDR2 is SVGAGI in the germline V gene. The CDR3 has 13 residues. This CDR3 is CASSYSGAYEQYF. The CDR3 nucleotides are TGTGCCAGCAGTTACAGCGGGGCCTACGAGCAGTACTTC.

The V and J genes are TRBV4-3 and TRBJ2-7; 9 bases align to TRBD2. The J segment lost 4 bases and the V segment lost 1 base, leaving 8 bases of the junction unmatched. Per germline, CDR1 LGHNA and CDR2 YSLEER. The CDR3 spans 16 residues. The CDR3 DNA follows: TGCGCCAGCAGCCAAGCACCCGGACTAGCGATTTACGAGCAGTACTTC. Translating it yields CASSQAPGLAIYEQYF.

This clone showed up just once. This chain uses TRBV5-1 with TRBJ2-2; 7 positions match TRBD2. Trimming cost V 1 base and J 2 bases; bases outside gene matches: 5. CDR3 length: 16 residues. CDR1 is SGHRS, CDR2 YFSETQ, per germline. DNA for the CDR3: TGCGCCAGCAGCTTGCTGGCGGGAGATAACACCGGGGAGCTGTTTTTT. It translates to CASSLLAGDNTGELFF.

The rearrangement uses TRBV24-1 and TRBJ1-2; D gene unclear. Germline CDR1 and CDR2: KGHDR and SFDVKD. V lost 1 base and J lost 7, with 3 bases in between. The CDR3 extends over 11 amino acids. This chain's CDR3 is CATSDFVGYTF. As DNA, the CDR3 is TGTGCCACCAGTGATTTCGTTGGCTACACCTTC.

The chain uses TRBV10-3 and TRBJ2-3; no definite D call. The length of the CDR3 is 17 residues. V lost 0 bases, J lost 2 bases, and 15 bases lay in between. The V gene's germline CDR1 is ENHRY and CDR2 SYGVKD. CDR3 sequence (DNA): TGTGCCATCAGTGAGTCGAGTAGCCGACCCTCCACAGATACGCAGTATTTT. Residues: CAISESSSRPSTDTQYF.